This TCR beta chain was documented in a study of blood T cell repertoires in COVID-19. About the research overall: Both acute and convalescent COVID-19 samples were obtained from the United States, Italy and Spain. PBMCs, B-cell-depleted T cells, or T cells were the source of the cDNA or gDNA that made up the material.

Per the authors' pipeline: Reference gene primers were amplified, and this amplification served to estimate nucleated cell counts. Data came from immunoSEQ multiplex PCR; TCRdb stores just in-frame clones and leaves some out. Clone size and V and J calls were adopted from that table, with D and trimming inferred from the DNA. The sample gives about 210,000 clones, approximately 81% of which show up once; about 10% is in the top ten. The table lists this clone with a few counts. The sample contains more than one DNA sequence encoding this CDR3. The germline V gene has CDR1 KGHSH and CDR2 LQKENI. The CDR3 is 13 amino acids. Unmatched junction bases numbered 6, after V lost 6 bases and J lost 5 bases. Followed longitudinally, the Seattle patients had been enrolled during active infection.

The genes are TRBV18 and TRBJ1-2; 7 bases map to TRBD1. This TCR was recovered from a woman older than 75 with COVID-19, enrolled during active disease. Sequenced material: peripheral blood. CDR3 nucleotides: TGTGCCAGCTCCCCGGACAGGATTTATGGCTACACCTTC. Translating gives CASSPDRIYGYTF.